The clone carrying this T cell receptor (beta chain) has a handful of counts. The antigen remains undetermined. The source of the sample is a study of T cell responses to AZD1222 COVID-19 vaccine. Study-wide findings and caveats: At 160-218 and 743-854, vaccine-associated CD4 TCRs were dominant, and they spanned spike. Baseline seropositivity characterized only 5 to 7 AZD1222 recipients.

The CDR3 covers 14 residues. Germline V CDR1 and CDR2: WNHNN, SYGVQD (reference sequence). Germline trimming cut 0 bases from V and 8 bases from J; bases unmatched to any gene: 4. Generated by immunoSEQ multiplex PCR, the TCRdb table keeps only in-frame clones and is missing some. The table records 100,000 to 140,000 clones, roughly nine tenths of them present only once. The chain links TRBV10-1 to TRBJ1-2; 9 bases line up with TRBD1. The specimen was peripheral blood, collected 28 days after the second AZD1222 dose. The origin of this receptor is an adult who received the AZD1222 COVID-19 vaccine. CDR3 in DNA: TGCGCCAGCAGTGAGTCGGACAGGGGAACGGGCTACACCTTC. Protein: CASSESDRGTGYTF.